A selection of T cell receptor beta chains follows, all from one sample in a study of blood T cells in healthy people across ages. TCRdb analysed the 5' RACE reads with MiXCR anew, one entry per CDR3 protein. The table lists about a million distinct CDR3 sequences, about 48% of them singletons. The specimen sequenced was blood. Receptor source: a man aged 25-45 years in good health. CDR3s include the opening cysteine and the closing phenylalanine or tryptophan. Fields, in order: CDR3 DNA, CDR3 protein, clone size, V gene, J gene, CDR3 length, D gene. A D gene is named only where the DNA matches it firmly. Where a row states a size, it is once, few, many or the class of an expanded clone; other rows omit it.

TGCGCCAGCAGCTTGCAGGGGGTTGGCACAGATACGCAGTATTTT	CASSLQGVGTDTQYF	-	TRBV5-1	TRBJ2-3	15	TRBD1
TGTGCCAGCTCACCAAGAGGTCCCATGAACACTGAAGCTTTCTTT	CASSPRGPMNTEAFF	-	TRBV18	TRBJ1-1	15	-
TGTGCCAGCAGTCTGGCCGACACTGGCTACCCGACGAACACCGGGGAGCTGTTTTTT	CASSLADTGYPTNTGELFF	-	TRBV6-1	TRBJ2-2	19	-
TGTGCCAGCAGCCACGCGATGAGCTCCTACAATGAGCAGTTCTTC	CASSHAMSSYNEQFF	-	TRBV7-3	TRBJ2-1	15	-
TGTGCCAGCAGTCCGATGGACTGCGAGCAGTACTTC	CASSPMDCEQYF	-	TRBV12-3/TRBV12-4	TRBJ2-7	12	-
TGTGCCAGCAGCTTAGTTGCCCCTACTAACTATGGCTACACCTTC	CASSLVAPTNYGYTF	few	TRBV7-8	TRBJ1-2	15	-
TGTGCCAGCAGCCCACGACAGCCCACCTACGAGCAGTACTTC	CASSPRQPTYEQYF	-	TRBV7-2	TRBJ2-7	14	-
TGTGCCAGCAGCCTACGGGACCACAAAGCTTTCTTT	CASSLRDHKAFF	few	TRBV11-1	TRBJ1-1	12	-
TGCGCCAGCAGTGAGGACGTGGCGCAGTATTTT	CASSEDVAQYF	-	TRBV6-1	TRBJ2-3	11	-
TGTGCCAGCAGCCACGGGACAGGGGGCTATGACATTCAGTACTTC	CASSHGTGGYDIQYF	few	TRBV3-1	TRBJ2-4	15	TRBD1
TGCAGTGCTAGAGATGGTAGCGTAAGGACGTACTTC	CSARDGSVRTYF	few	TRBV20-1	TRBJ2-4	12	-
TGTGCCAGCAGCTTATCAACCCTCCCCAATGAGCAGTTCTTC	CASSLSTLPNEQFF	many	TRBV7-2	TRBJ2-1	14	-
TGTGCCAGCGGAAACAGGGGTTCGGATACGCAGTATTTT	CASGNRGSDTQYF	once	TRBV12-3/TRBV12-4	TRBJ2-3	13	TRBD1
TGCAGCGTTGGACCCGACTATGGCTACACCTTC	CSVGPDYGYTF	-	TRBV29-1	TRBJ1-2	11	-
TGTGCCAGCAGCCAAGATAAGTTAGGGGGTAAGGGAGAGCAGTTCTTC	CASSQDKLGGKGEQFF	few	TRBV4-2	TRBJ2-1	16	-
TGCAGTGCTAGAGACTTTAAGACAGGGGACACCGGGGAGCTGTTTTTT	CSARDFKTGDTGELFF	many	TRBV20-1	TRBJ2-2	16	TRBD1
TGTGCCAGCGGATTCGGACAGGTTGAAGCTTTCTTT	CASGFGQVEAFF	once	TRBV3-1	TRBJ1-1	12	TRBD1
TGTGCCAGCAGCGGGCCAAAAGACGAGCAGTACTTC	CASSGPKDEQYF	-	TRBV27	TRBJ2-7	12	-
TGTGCCAGCAGCGGGGAGGACACCCGGTTTGAAGCTTTCTTT	CASSGEDTRFEAFF	-	TRBV5-6	TRBJ1-1	14	-
TGCAGCTGCTCTGGAGCTCAGGGCAATGAGCAGTTCTTC	CSCSGAQGNEQFF	-	TRBV29-1	TRBJ2-1	13	-
TGTGCCAGCAGCCACGACGCTACCCGCTATGGCTACACCTTC	CASSHDATRYGYTF	few	TRBV7-9	TRBJ1-2	14	-
TGCGCCAGCAGCCCACGTGATGGCAGGGGTGGCTACACCTTC	CASSPRDGRGGYTF	-	TRBV4-3	TRBJ1-2	14	-
TGTGCCAGCAGCCTCGCTTTGAGGGAGCAGTTCTTC	CASSLALREQFF	-	TRBV3-1	TRBJ2-1	12	-
TGTGCCAGCAGTTACTCCGGGGGAATTAACCACGAGCAGTACTTC	CASSYSGGINHEQYF	few	TRBV6-2/TRBV6-3	TRBJ2-7	15	-
TGTACCAGCAGTAAAGGACAGGGGGTTAGCTATGGCTACACCTTC	CTSSKGQGVSYGYTF	-	TRBV6-5	TRBJ1-2	15	TRBD1
TGTGCCAGCAGAATAGCGGGGGCGAACACCGGGGAGCTGTTTTTT	CASRIAGANTGELFF	-	TRBV7-9	TRBJ2-2	15	TRBD2
TGTGCCACCAGCAGAGATGAGGCCCTCAAGGGAAATGAGCAGTTCTTC	CATSRDEALKGNEQFF	-	TRBV15	TRBJ2-1	16	-
TGCGCCAGCAGCCCCGGGATGGGCGATCAGCCCCAGCATTTT	CASSPGMGDQPQHF	-	TRBV4-1	TRBJ1-5	14	-
TGTGCCAGCAAACAGGGGGGACCCTACGAGCAGTACTTC	CASKQGGPYEQYF	once	TRBV6-6	TRBJ2-7	13	TRBD1
TGCGCCAGCAGTGACAGGGCTCCTGGGGCCAACGTCCTGACTTTC	CASSDRAPGANVLTF	-	TRBV10-2	TRBJ2-6	15	-
TGTGCCTGGAGCCAGGGACTAGCGGGGGAATACAATGAGCAGTTCTTC	CAWSQGLAGEYNEQFF	many	TRBV30	TRBJ2-1	16	TRBD2
TGTGCCAGCAGTCCGCCAGCGGGAGGCTACAATGAGCAGTTCTTC	CASSPPAGGYNEQFF	many	TRBV6-2/TRBV6-3	TRBJ2-1	15	TRBD2
TGTGCCAGCAGCCCTCGAGAGGGCGCGGGCACTGAAGCTTTCTTT	CASSPREGAGTEAFF	-	TRBV7-2	TRBJ1-1	15	-
TGCAGCGTTGAAGATCCGGGGGGGAGCACCTACAATGAGCAGTTCTTC	CSVEDPGGSTYNEQFF	-	TRBV29-1	TRBJ2-1	16	TRBD2
TGTGCCAGCAGCCCCGGGACTCCCGAGGCCCAGTACTTC	CASSPGTPEAQYF	-	TRBV4-2	TRBJ2-5	13	-
TGTGCCAGCTCACCACCGAGAGCTCGATACGAGCAGTACTTC	CASSPPRARYEQYF	-	TRBV18	TRBJ2-7	14	-
TGCAGTGCTGGACAAGCGGGGGAGTTCTGGGAGCAGTACTTC	CSAGQAGEFWEQYF	few	TRBV20-1	TRBJ2-5	14	TRBD2
TGCGCCAGCAGCCTTCAAAAAGGCGACACTGAAGCTTTCTTT	CASSLQKGDTEAFF	-	TRBV4-1	TRBJ1-1	14	-
TGCGCCAGCAGCTTGAGGCGACAGGGGGCGGACAGCACAGATACGCAGTATTTT	CASSLRRQGADSTDTQYF	-	TRBV5-1	TRBJ2-3	18	TRBD1
TGTGCCAGCAGCGGACGACGGGGAGGAGGTGAGCAGTTCTTC	CASSGRRGGGEQFF	-	TRBV9	TRBJ2-1	14	-
TGTGCCAGCAGCCGGGACAGGGAGCCACGGACCTACAATGAGCAGTTCTTC	CASSRDREPRTYNEQFF	few	TRBV6-2/TRBV6-3	TRBJ2-1	17	TRBD1
TGTGCCAGCTCACAGGCCCAGGGCGAGCAGTACTTC	CASSQAQGEQYF	-	TRBV18	TRBJ2-7	12	-
TGTGCCAGCAGCCATGCGGCGGTGGGGTCCTACGAGCAGTACTTC	CASSHAAVGSYEQYF	few	TRBV4-2	TRBJ2-7	15	-
TGTGCCAGCAGGATCGGACAGGGGGATCATCAGCCCCAGCATTTT	CASRIGQGDHQPQHF	-	TRBV12-3/TRBV12-4	TRBJ1-5	15	TRBD1
TGTGCCAGCAGTGACTCGCAGGGGGGGTACAATGAGCAGTTCTTC	CASSDSQGGYNEQFF	-	TRBV6-4	TRBJ2-1	15	-
TGTGCCAGCAGCCCCCCGGGGGCGCACAATAATTCACCCCTCCACTTT	CASSPPGAHNNSPLHF	few	TRBV12-3/TRBV12-4	TRBJ1-6	16	-
TGTGCCAGCAGCCTTCGACAGGGGGCTTGGAACACTGAAGCTTTCTTT	CASSLRQGAWNTEAFF	-	TRBV3-1	TRBJ1-1	16	TRBD1
TGTGCCAGCAGCACGCAGGGGTTTGACGAAAAACTGTTTTTT	CASSTQGFDEKLFF	-	TRBV7-9	TRBJ1-4	14	-
TGTGCCAGCAGTTATTCCCAGGGGAGCCCTGAGCAGTTCTTC	CASSYSQGSPEQFF	few	TRBV6-2/TRBV6-3	TRBJ2-1	14	-
TGCGCCAGCAGCCAAGACGCCGGAGACGAGCAGTACTTC	CASSQDAGDEQYF	-	TRBV4-1	TRBJ2-7	13	-
TGCAGTGCTACCGGAGGACAGGGTTCCACAGATACGCAGTATTTT	CSATGGQGSTDTQYF	-	TRBV20-1	TRBJ2-3	15	TRBD1
TGTGCCAGCGGGACTAGCGGGGCCTACGAGCAGTACTTC	CASGTSGAYEQYF	few	TRBV25-1	TRBJ2-7	13	TRBD2
TGTGCCAGCAGTTACACGGGACAGGGGATCACTGAAGCTTTCTTT	CASSYTGQGITEAFF	-	TRBV6-5	TRBJ1-1	15	TRBD1
TGCAGTGCTCCCCCGGTTAATAGCAATCAGCCCCAGCATTTT	CSAPPVNSNQPQHF	-	TRBV20-1	TRBJ1-5	14	-
TGCGCCAGCAGCCCTGACAGTCCGGGGGGATACAATGAGCAGTTCTTC	CASSPDSPGGYNEQFF	-	TRBV4-3	TRBJ2-1	16	TRBD2
TGTGCCAGCAGTACTTCCGTAGGGACAGGGGAGAACGGGGAGCTGTTTTTT	CASSTSVGTGENGELFF	-	TRBV6-5	TRBJ2-2	17	TRBD1
TGTGCCAGCAGCTTAATCGGCGGGGGGGCGTACGAGCAGTACTTC	CASSLIGGGAYEQYF	many	TRBV7-2	TRBJ2-7	15	TRBD2
TGTGCCAGCAGCTTACTAGCGGGGGGTAACGGGGAGCTGTTTTTT	CASSLLAGGNGELFF	-	TRBV11-2	TRBJ2-2	15	TRBD2